The sequence of this T cell receptor (beta chain) was determined in a study of blood T cell repertoires in COVID-19. Original methodology: Amplifying reference gene primers gave estimates of nucleated cell counts. Profiled with immunoSEQ multiplex PCR; TCRdb holds only in-frame clones, not every one. For V, J and clone size, that table is used; D and trimming come from the DNA. Of 200,000 to 250,000 clones listed, over 80% were seen once; the top ten hold 0.95% to 1.5%. The CDR3 extends over 15 amino acids. Germline loops: CDR1 GTSNPN, CDR2 SVGIG (reference sequence). The ends were cut back, 0 bases at V and 2 bases at J, with 13 bases in the middle. Membership in each cohort depended on participant-reported clinical history. Donors in Cohort 3 counted as recovered after two negative PCRs, clearance, or symptom resolution.

The sequence derives from a man younger than 45 who had recovered from COVID-19. What was sequenced was PBMCs or T cells enriched from blood (not recorded which). This chain uses TRBV30 with TRBJ1-2, with D possibly being TRBD1 (5 bases). The CDR3 DNA reads TGTGCCTGGAGTGTACTTTTACAGGCGAACTATGGCTACACCTTC. Translated: CAWSVLLQANYGYTF. The whole variable domain, filled in from reference TRBV30 and TRBJ1-2, reads SQTIHQWPATLVQPVGSPLSLECTVEGTSNPNLYWYRQAAGRGLQLLFYSVGIGQISSEVPQNLSASRPQDRQFILSSKKLLLSDSGFYLCAWSVLLQANYGYTFGSGTRLTVV.